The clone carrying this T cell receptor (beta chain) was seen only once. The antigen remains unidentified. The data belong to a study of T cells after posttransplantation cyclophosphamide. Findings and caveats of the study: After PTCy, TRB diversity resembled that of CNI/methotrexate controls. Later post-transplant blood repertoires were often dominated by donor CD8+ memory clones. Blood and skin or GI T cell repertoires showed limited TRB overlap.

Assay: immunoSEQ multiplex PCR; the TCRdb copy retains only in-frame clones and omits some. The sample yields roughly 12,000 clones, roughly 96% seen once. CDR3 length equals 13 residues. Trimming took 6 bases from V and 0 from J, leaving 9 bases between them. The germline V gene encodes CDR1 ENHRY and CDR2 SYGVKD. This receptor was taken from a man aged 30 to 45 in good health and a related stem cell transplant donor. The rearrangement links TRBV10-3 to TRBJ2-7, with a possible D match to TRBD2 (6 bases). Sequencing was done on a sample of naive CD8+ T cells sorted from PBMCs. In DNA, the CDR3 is TGTGCCATCAGCCACGGGAGCTCCTACGAGCAGTACTTC. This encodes CAISHGSSYEQYF.